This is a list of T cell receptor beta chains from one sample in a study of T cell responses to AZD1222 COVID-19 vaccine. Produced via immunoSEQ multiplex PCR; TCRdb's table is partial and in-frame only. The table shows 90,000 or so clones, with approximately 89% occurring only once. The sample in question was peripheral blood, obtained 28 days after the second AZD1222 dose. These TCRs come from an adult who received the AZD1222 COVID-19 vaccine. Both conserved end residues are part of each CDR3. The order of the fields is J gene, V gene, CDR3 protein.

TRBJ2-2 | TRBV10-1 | CASRNSGADAGELFF
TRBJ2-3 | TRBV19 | CASSSQGGTDTQYF
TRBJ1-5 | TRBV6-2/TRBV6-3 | CASSSGGLSNQPQHF
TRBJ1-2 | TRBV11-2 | CASSLVGSNYGYTF
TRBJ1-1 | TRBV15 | CATSRNWDTEAFF
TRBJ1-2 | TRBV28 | CASSSTGWDGYTF
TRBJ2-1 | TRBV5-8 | CASSLLAGGNNEQFF
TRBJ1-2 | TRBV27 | CASSLQRPLPKGYGYTF
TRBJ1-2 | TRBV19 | CASSIVEGRQSNYGYTF
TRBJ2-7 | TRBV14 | CASSRVGEISYEQYF
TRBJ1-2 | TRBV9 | CASSPTEQVYRWGYTF
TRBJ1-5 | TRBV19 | CASSILTRGLYQPQHF
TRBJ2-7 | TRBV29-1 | CSATVGGEQYF
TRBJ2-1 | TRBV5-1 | CASSMVGRGQYNEQFF
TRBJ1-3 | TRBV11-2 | CASSSLRAGGNTIYF
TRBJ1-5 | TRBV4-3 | CASSQGPNQPQHF
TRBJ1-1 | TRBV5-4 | CASSLDPLEAFF
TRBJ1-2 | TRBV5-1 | CASSFEGAGGYTF
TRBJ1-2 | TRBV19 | CASSRQNYGYTF
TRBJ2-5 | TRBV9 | CASSADPSGTVTQYF
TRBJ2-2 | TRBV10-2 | CASSVAWGQGEKLFF
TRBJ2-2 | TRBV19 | CASRGTGVGTGELFF
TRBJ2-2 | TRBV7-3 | CASSSTGAPEGELFF
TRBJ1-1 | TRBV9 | CASSPGGSHTEAFF
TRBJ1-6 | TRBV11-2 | CASSNRDTGPPLHF
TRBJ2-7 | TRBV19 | CASSPSGRGSYEQYF
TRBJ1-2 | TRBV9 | CASSVHRKTNRGGGYTF
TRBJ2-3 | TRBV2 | CASSVAQLGTDTQYF
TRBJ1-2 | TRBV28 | CAIFDMRGGYTF
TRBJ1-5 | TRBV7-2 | CASSLALGQPQHF
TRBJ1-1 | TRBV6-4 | CASSAMVNTEAFF
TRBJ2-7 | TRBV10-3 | CAISDPRSSYEQYF
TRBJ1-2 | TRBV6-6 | CASSYSTDGGYTF
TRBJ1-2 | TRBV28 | CASGNEQGFGYTF
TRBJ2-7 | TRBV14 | CASSLLLGNYEQYF
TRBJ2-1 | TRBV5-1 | CASSLRASGAINEQFF
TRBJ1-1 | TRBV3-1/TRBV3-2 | CASSQSEKAFF
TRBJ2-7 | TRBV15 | CATSPGQGDYEQYF
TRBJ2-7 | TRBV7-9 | CASSLESYEQYF
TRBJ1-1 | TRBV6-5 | CASRQGQNTEAFF
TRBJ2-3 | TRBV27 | CASSLSPVTDTQYF
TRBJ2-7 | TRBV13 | CASSRDRESKQYF
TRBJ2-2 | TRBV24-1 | CATSDTGAYTGELFF
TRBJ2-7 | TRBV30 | CAWMRVTGRVTNEQYF
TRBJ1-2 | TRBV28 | CASTNPGQGQGYTF
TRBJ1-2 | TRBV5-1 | CASSPVTDRGESYTF
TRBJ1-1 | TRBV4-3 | CASSPVQFTMNTEAFF
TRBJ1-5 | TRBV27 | CASRAVYSNQPQHF
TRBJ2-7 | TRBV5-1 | CASSNTKRGLDEQYF
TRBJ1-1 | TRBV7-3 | CASSSQGATEAFF
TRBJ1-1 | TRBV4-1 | CASSQAGQLFTEAFF
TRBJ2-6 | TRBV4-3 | CASSQDQGTGANVLTF
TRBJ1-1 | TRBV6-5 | CATTALSNTEAFF
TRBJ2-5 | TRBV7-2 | CASSLVQTLETQYF
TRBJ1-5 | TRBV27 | CASSSTGVDQPQHF
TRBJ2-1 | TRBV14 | CASSPFLGNEQFF
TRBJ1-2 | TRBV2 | CATKKSLLYYGYTF
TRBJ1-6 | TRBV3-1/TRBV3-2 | CASSQDIGRIGSPLHF
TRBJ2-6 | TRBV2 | CASFNGGANVLTF